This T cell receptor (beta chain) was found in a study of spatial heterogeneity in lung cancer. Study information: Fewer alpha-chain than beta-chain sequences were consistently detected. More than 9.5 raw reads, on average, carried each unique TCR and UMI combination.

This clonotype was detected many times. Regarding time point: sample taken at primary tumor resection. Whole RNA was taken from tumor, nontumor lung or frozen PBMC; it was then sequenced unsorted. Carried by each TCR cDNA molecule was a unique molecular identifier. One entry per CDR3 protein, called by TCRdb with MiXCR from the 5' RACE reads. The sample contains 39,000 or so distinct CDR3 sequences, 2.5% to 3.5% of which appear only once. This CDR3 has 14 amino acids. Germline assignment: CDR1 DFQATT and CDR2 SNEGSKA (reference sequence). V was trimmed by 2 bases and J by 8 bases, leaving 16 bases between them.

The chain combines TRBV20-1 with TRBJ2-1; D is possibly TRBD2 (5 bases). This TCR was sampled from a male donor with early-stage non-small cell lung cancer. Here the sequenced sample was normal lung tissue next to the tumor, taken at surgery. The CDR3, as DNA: TGCAGTGCTAGATATGGCTACGGGGTCGATGAGCAGTTCTTC. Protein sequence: CSARYGYGVDEQFF.